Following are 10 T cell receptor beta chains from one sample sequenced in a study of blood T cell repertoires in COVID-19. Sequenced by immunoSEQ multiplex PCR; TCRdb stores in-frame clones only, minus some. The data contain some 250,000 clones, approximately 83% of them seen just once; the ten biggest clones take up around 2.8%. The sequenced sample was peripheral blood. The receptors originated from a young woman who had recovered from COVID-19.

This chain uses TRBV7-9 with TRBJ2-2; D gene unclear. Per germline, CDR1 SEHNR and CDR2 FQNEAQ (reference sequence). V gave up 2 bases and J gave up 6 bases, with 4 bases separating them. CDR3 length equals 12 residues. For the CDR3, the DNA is TGTGCCAGCAGCTTACTCTCCGGGGAGCTGTTTTTT. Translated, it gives CASSLLSGELFF.

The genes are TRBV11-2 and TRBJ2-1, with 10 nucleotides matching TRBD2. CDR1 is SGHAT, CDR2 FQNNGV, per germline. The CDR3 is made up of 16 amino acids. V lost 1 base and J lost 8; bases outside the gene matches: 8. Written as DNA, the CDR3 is TGTGCCAGCAGCTTAGTGCCAGCGGGGGGGCCTTATGAGCAGTTCTTC. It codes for CASSLVPAGGPYEQFF. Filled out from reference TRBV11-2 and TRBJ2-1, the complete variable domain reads EAGVAQSPRYKIIEKRQSVAFWCNPISGHATLYWYQQILGQGPKLLIQFQNNGVVDDSQLPKDRFSAERLKGVDSTLKIQPAKLEDSAVYLCASSLVPAGGPYEQFFGPGTRLTVL.

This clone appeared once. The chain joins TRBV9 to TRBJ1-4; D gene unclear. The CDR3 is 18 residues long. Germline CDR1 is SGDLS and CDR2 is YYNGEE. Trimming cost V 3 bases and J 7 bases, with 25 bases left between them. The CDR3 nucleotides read TGTGCCAGCAGCGACTCTCGCCGGGATCCGCGGGGAGGTGAAAAACTGTTTTTT. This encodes CASSDSRRDPRGGEKLFF.

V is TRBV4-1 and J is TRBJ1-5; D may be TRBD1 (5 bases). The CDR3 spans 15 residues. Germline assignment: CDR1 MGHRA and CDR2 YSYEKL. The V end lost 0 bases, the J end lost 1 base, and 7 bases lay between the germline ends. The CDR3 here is CASSQEQASNQPQHF. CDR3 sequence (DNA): TGCGCCAGCAGCCAAGAACAGGCGAGCAATCAGCCCCAGCATTTT.

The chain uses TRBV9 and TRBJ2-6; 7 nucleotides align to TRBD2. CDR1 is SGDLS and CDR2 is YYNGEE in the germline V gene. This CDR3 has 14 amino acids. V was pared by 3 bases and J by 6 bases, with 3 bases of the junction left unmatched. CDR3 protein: CASSAGLEANVLTF. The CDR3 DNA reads TGTGCCAGCAGCGCTGGACTAGAGGCCAACGTCCTGACTTTC. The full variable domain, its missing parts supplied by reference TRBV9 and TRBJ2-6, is DSGVTQTPKHLITATGQRVTLRCSPRSGDLSVYWYQQSLDQGLQFLIQYYNGEERAKGNILERFSAQQFPDLHSELNLSSLELGDSALYFCASSAGLEANVLTFGAGSRLTVL.

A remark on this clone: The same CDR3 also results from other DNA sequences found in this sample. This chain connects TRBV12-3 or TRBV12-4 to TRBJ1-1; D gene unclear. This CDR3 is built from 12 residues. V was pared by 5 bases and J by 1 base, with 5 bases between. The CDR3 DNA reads TGTGCCAGCAGTCGGGGGAACACTGAAGCTTTCTTT. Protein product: CASSRGNTEAFF.

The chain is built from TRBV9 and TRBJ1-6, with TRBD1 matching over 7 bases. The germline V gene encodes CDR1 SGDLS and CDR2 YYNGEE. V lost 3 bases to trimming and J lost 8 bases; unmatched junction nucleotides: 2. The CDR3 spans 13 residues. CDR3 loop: CASSEGQYSPLHF. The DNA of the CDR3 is TGTGCCAGCAGCGAGGGACAGTATTCACCCCTCCACTTT.

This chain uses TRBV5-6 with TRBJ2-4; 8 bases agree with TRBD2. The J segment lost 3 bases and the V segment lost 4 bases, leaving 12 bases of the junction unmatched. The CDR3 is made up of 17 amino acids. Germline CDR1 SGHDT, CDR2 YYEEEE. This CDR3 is CASSLDGGGRVKNIQYF. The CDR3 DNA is TGTGCCAGCAGCCTTGACGGGGGGGGCCGGGTCAAAAACATTCAGTACTTC. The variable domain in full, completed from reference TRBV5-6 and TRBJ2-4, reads DAGVTQSPTHLIKTRGQQVTLRCSPKSGHDTVSWYQQALGQGPQFIFQYYEEEERQRGNFPDRFSGHQFPNYSSELNVNALLLGDSALYLCASSLDGGGRVKNIQYFGAGTRLSVL.

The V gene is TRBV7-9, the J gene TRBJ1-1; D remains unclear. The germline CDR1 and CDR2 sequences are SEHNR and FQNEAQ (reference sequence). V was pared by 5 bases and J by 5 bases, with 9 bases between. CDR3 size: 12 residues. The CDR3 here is CASSARRTEAFF. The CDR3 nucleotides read TGTGCCAGCAGCGCGAGGAGAACTGAAGCTTTCTTT.

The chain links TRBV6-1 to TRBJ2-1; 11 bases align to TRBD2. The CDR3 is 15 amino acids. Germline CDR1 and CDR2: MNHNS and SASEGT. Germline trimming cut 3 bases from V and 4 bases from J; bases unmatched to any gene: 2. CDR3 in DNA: TGTGCCAGCAGTGACGGGACTAGCGGTTACAATGAGCAGTTCTTC. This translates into CASSDGTSGYNEQFF.